This TCR beta chain stems from a study of blood T cell repertoires in COVID-19. The CDR3 is 15 residues long. In germline, CDR1 is SGHRS, CDR2 YFSETQ. Trimming took 2 bases from V and 1 from J; bases not matched to a gene: 4. Measured with immunoSEQ multiplex PCR; TCRdb has only the in-frame clones, and not every one. The sample carries some 330,000 clones, roughly 89% recorded once. Sequencing was done on a sample of peripheral blood. The sequence came from a woman aged 25 to 39 with COVID-19, enrolled during active disease. The V and J genes are TRBV5-1 and TRBJ1-1, with 8 positions matching TRBD1. The CDR3, as DNA: TGCGCCAGCAGCTTCACAGGGGGGCCGAACACTGAAGCTTTCTTT. As protein: CASSFTGGPNTEAFF. The whole variable domain, remainder taken from reference TRBV5-1 and TRBJ1-1, is KAGVTQTPRYLIKTRGQQVTLSCSPISGHRSVSWYQQTPGQGLQFLFEYFSETQRNKGNFPGRFSGRQFSNSRSEMNVSTLELGDSALYLCASSFTGGPNTEAFFGQGTRLTVV.